This T cell receptor (beta chain) was recorded in a study of tumor-infiltrating lymphocytes in oesophageal squamous cell carcinoma. TCRdb re-derived calls from the PCR reads in MiXCR, one entry per CDR3 protein. The sample yields fewer than 18,000 distinct CDR3 sequences, around 52% seen once. What was sequenced was esophageal tumor tissue. The sequence was obtained from a male donor with esophageal squamous cell carcinoma.

The CDR3 bases are TGTGCCAGCAGCTTGTCCACTTTAACCCGGGGGTTGTACTTC. Protein sequence: CASSLSTLTRGLYF. This chain links TRBV7-2 with TRBJ2-7; perhaps TRBD2 as D (6 bases). Germline loops: CDR1 SGHTA, CDR2 FQGNSA. The CDR3 spans 14 residues. Deletions cut 3 bases from V and 12 bases from J, with 21 bases between.